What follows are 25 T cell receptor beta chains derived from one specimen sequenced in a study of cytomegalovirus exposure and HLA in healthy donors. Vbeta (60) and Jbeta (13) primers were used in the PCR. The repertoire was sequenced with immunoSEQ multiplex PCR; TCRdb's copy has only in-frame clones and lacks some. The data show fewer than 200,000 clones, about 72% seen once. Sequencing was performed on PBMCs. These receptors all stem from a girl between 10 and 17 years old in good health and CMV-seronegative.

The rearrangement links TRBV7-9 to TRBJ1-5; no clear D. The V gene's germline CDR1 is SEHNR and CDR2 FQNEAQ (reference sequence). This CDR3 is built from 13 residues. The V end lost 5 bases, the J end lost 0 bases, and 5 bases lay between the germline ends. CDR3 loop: CASSVNSNQPQHF. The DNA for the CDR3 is TGTGCCAGCAGCGTTAATAGCAATCAGCCCCAGCATTTT.

The CDR3 is CASSEYFNYEQYF. The CDR3, as DNA: TGCGCCAGCAGTGAGTATTTTAACTACGAGCAGTACTTC. The V and J genes are TRBV10-1 and TRBJ2-7; D is unresolved. CDR1 and CDR2 from the germline V gene are WNHNN and SYGVQD (reference sequence). This CDR3 region has 13 residues. V dropped 1 base and J dropped 3 bases, with 7 bases sitting between them.

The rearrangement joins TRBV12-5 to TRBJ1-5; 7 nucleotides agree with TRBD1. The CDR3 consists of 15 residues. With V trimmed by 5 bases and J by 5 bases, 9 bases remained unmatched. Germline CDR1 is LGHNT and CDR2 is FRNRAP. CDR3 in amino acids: CASGRDRDGDQPQHF. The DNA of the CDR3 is TGTGCTAGTGGTCGAGACAGGGATGGGGATCAGCCCCAGCATTTT.

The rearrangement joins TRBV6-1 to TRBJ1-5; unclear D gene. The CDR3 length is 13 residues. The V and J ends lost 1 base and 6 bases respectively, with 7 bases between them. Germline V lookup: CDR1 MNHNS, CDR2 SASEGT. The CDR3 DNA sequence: TGTGCCAGCAGTGAAGGCAGGATTCAGCCCCAGCATTTT. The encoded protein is CASSEGRIQPQHF.

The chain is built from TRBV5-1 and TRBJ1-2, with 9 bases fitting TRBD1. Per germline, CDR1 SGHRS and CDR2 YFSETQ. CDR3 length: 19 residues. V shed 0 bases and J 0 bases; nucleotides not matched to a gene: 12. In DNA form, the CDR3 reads TGCGCCAGCAGCTTGGCCGATGGGACAGGGTTAGAATCTAACTATGGCTACACCTTC. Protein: CASSLADGTGLESNYGYTF.

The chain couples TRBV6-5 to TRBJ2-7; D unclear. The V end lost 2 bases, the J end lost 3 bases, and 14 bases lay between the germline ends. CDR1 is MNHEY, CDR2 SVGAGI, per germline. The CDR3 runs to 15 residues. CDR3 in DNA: TGTGCCAGCAGTTACATGCCAGGATCAAACTACGAGCAGTACTTC. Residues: CASSYMPGSNYEQYF.

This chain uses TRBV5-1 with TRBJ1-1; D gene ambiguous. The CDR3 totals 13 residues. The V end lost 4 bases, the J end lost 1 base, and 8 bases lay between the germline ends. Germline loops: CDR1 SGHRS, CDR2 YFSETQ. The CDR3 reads CASSPSGNTEAFF. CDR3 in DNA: TGCGCCAGCAGCCCCTCGGGGAACACTGAAGCTTTCTTT.

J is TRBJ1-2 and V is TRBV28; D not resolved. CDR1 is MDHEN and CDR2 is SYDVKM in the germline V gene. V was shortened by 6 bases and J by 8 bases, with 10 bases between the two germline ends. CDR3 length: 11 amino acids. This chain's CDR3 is CASSLNFGYTF. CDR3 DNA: TGTGCCAGCAGCCTGAACTTCGGCTACACCTTC.

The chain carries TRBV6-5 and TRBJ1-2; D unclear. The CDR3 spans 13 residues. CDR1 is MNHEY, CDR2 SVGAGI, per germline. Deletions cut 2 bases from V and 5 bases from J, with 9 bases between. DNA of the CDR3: TGTGCCAGCAGTTACGAGGGTTGGTATGGCTACACCTTC. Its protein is CASSYEGWYGYTF.

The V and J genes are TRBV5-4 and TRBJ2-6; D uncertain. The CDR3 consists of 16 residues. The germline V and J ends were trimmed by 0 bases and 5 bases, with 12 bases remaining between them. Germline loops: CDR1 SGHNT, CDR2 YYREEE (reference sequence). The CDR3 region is CASSLVVLRRANVLTF. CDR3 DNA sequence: TGTGCCAGCAGCTTGGTTGTTCTGAGGAGGGCCAACGTCCTGACTTTC.

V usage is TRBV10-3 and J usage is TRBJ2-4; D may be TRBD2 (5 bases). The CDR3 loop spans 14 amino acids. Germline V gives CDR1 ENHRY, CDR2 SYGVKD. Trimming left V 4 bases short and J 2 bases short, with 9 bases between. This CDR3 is CAISALVSKNIQYF. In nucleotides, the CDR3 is TGTGCCATCAGTGCACTAGTTTCCAAAAACATTCAGTACTTC.

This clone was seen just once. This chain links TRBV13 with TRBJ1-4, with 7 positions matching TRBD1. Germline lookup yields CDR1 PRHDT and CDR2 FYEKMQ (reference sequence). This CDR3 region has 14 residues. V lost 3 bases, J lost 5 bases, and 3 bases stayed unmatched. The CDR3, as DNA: TGTGCCAGCAGCTTCCAGGACAGGAATGAAAAACTGTTTTTT. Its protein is CASSFQDRNEKLFF.

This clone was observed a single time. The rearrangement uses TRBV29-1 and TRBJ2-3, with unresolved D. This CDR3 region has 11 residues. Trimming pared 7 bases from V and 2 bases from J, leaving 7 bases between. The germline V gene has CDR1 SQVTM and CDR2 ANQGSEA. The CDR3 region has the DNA TGCAGCGGACTGGACACAGATACGCAGTATTTT. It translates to CSGLDTDTQYF.

The CDR3 here is CASSVSGGGAHNEQFF. CDR3 sequence (DNA): TGTGCCAGCAGCGTATCGGGCGGGGGGGCCCACAATGAGCAGTTCTTC. The V and J genes are TRBV9 and TRBJ2-1, with 9 bases fitting TRBD2. CDR3 length: 16 amino acids. Germline assignment: CDR1 SGDLS and CDR2 YYNGEE. V trimming: 1 base; J trimming: 5 bases; junction bases outside the gene matches: 7.

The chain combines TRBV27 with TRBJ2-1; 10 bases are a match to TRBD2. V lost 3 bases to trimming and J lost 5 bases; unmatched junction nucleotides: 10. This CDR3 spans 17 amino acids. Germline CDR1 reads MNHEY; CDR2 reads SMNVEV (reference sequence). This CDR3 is CASSFGTSATVDNEQFF. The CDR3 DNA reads TGTGCCAGCAGTTTTGGGACTAGCGCAACTGTGGACAATGAGCAGTTCTTC.

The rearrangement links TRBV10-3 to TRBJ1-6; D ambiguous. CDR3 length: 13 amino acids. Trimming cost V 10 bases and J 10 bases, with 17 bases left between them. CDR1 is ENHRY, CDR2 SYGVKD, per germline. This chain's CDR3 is CATRSGRESPLHF. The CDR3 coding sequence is TGTGCCACCAGATCTGGACGGGAGTCACCCCTCCACTTT.

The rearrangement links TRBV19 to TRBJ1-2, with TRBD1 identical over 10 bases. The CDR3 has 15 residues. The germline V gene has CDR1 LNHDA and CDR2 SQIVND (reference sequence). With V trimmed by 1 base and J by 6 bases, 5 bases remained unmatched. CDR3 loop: CASSIGQGAFDGYTF. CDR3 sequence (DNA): TGTGCCAGTAGTATAGGACAGGGGGCTTTTGATGGCTACACCTTC.

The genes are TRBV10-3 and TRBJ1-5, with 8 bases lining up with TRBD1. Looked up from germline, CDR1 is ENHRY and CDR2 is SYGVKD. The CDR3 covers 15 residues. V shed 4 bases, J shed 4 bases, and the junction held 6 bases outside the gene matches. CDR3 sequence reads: CAISATGATNQPQHF. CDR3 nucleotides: TGTGCCATCAGTGCGACAGGGGCAACGAATCAGCCCCAGCATTTT.

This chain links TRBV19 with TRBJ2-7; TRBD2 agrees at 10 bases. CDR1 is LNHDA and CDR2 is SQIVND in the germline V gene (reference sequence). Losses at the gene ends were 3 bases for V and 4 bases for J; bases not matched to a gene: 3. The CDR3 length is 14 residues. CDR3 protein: CASSISSGGYEQYF. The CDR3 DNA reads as TGTGCCAGTAGTATTAGTAGCGGGGGGTACGAGCAGTACTTC. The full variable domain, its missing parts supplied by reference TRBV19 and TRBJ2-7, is DGGITQSPKYLFRKEGQNVTLSCEQNLNHDAMYWYRQDPGQGLRLIYYSQIVNDFQKGDIAEGYSVSREKKESFPLTVTSAQKNPTAFYLCASSISSGGYEQYFGPGTRLTVT.

The CDR3, as DNA: TGCGCCAGCAGGGGAGCGGGGGTCACAGATACGCAGTATTTT. It is translated as CASRGAGVTDTQYF. The chain couples TRBV5-1 to TRBJ2-3, with 8 bases aligning to TRBD2. The CDR3 runs 14 residues. The V segment lost 5 bases and the J segment 2 bases; nucleotides outside the gene matches: 4. The germline gives CDR1 SGHRS, CDR2 YFSETQ. Supplemented by reference TRBV5-1 and TRBJ2-3, the full variable domain reads KAGVTQTPRYLIKTRGQQVTLSCSPISGHRSVSWYQQTPGQGLQFLFEYFSETQRNKGNFPGRFSGRQFSNSRSEMNVSTLELGDSALYLCASRGAGVTDTQYFGPGTRLTVL.

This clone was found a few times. CDR3 DNA sequence: TGTGCCAGCAGCTTCCCGTCCGGTGGCTACACCTTC. This gives the protein CASSFPSGGYTF. V usage is TRBV7-6 and J usage is TRBJ1-2, with D unresolved. V shed 3 bases and J shed 7 bases, with 9 bases lying between them. The CDR3 has 12 residues. CDR1 SGHVS and CDR2 FNYEAQ come from the germline V gene.

In DNA, the CDR3 is TGTGCCAGCTCAGCGGACAGGGGAGCTTTCTTT. Protein product: CASSADRGAFF. V is TRBV18 and J is TRBJ1-1, with TRBD1 identical over 9 bases. V gave up 5 bases and J gave up 10 bases; unmatched junction bases: 2. The V gene's germline CDR1 is KGHSH and CDR2 LQKENI. CDR3 size: 11 residues.

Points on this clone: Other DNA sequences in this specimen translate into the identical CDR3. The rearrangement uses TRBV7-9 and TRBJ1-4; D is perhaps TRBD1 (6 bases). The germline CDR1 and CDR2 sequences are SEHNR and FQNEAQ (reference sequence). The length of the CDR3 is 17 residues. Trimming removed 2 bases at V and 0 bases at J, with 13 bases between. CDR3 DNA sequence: TGTGCCAGCAGCTTAAGAGCAGGGGAGTCAACTAATGAAAAACTGTTTTTT. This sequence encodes CASSLRAGESTNEKLFF.

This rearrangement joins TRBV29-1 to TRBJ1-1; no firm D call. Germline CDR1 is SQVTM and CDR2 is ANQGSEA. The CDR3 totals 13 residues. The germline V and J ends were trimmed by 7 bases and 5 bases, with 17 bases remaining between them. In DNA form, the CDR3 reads TGCAGCGCCTTAGAGCTCTTCGGGACTGAAGCTTTCTTT. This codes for CSALELFGTEAFF. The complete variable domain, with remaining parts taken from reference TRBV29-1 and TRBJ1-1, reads SAVISQKPSRDICQRGTSLTIQCQVDSQVTMMFWYRQQPGQSLTLIATANQGSEATYESGFVIDKFPISRPNLTFSTLTVSNMSPEDSSIYLCSALELFGTEAFFGQGTRLTVV.

Here the CDR3 DNA reads TGTGCCAGCAGCTTGGAACAGGGGGCGAGCTATGGCTACACCTTC. This encodes CASSLEQGASYGYTF. This rearrangement joins TRBV7-2 to TRBJ1-2, with 9 bases fitting TRBD1. The CDR3 spans 15 residues. Germline loops: CDR1 SGHTA, CDR2 FQGNSA. The V segment lost 3 bases and the J segment 4 bases; nucleotides outside the gene matches: 6.